The sequence of this T cell receptor (beta chain) was determined in a study of graft-versus-host responses after intestinal transplantation. Across the whole study: Grafts were multivisceral, liver-intestinal, or isolated intestinal. Among the recipients, all got anti-thymocyte globulin induction and then tacrolimus and steroids for about 3 years. Whole-study findings and limits: GvH clones were found in recipient marrow; some appeared first in ileum or blood. Within allografts, high graft-versus-host to host-versus-graft clonal ratios were seen among patients with graft-donor T cell macrochimerism.

As concerns this clone: The antigen remains undetermined.

There are 13 residues in the CDR3. V was clipped by 0 bases and J by 3 bases, with 4 bases between them. From germline, CDR1 is LNHDA and CDR2 SQIVND (reference sequence). Profiling relied on immunoSEQ multiplex PCR, and the TCRdb table lists in-frame clones only, not all of them. This sample yields over 100,000 clones, of which more than 85% are seen a single time; around 0.96% belongs to the top ten. V gene TRBV19 combines with J gene TRBJ2-3; no reliable D call. The clonotype comes from a human donor who received an intestinal transplant. The source material was unstimulated CD4+ T cells sorted from spleen or lymph node cells, sampled before intestinal transplant. This CDR3 reads CASSIDRTDTQYF. In DNA, the CDR3 is TGTGCCAGTAGTATAGATAGGACAGATACGCAGTATTTT.